These 4 T cell receptor beta chains share one sample of origin, sequenced in a study of control samples from healthy donors and cancer patients. Libraries were prepared by immunoSEQ multiplex PCR; TCRdb keeps only in-frame clonotypes and omits some of them. The sample has some 90,000 clones, 86% seen once. Sequencing input: blood. Every receptor here comes from a woman aged 50 to 60 in good health.

The rearrangement links TRBV7-2 to TRBJ1-2; TRBD1 is a possible D gene (5 bases). This CDR3 is built from 14 residues. CDR1 and CDR2 (germline): SGHTA, FQGNSA. V lost 4 bases, J lost 3 bases, and 12 bases lay in between. Here the CDR3 DNA reads TGTGCCAGCAGCTCTCAGAGGGGAGACTATGGCTACACCTTC. It codes for CASSSQRGDYGYTF.

This sequence joins TRBV5-6 and TRBJ2-7; 11 nucleotides match TRBD2. The V gene end was trimmed by 4 bases and the J gene end by 9 bases; junction bases not matched to a gene: 15. This CDR3 has 16 residues. In germline, CDR1 is SGHDT, CDR2 YYEEEE. The CDR3 DNA reads as TGTGCCAGCAGCGACTTGGGAACTAGCGGGAGCTCGTGGCAGTACTTC. Protein product: CASSDLGTSGSSWQYF.

The CDR3 coding sequence is TGTGCCAGCAGTGAAGGGTCGGGCATGGCTAATGAAAAACTGTTTTTT. Translated: CASSEGSGMANEKLFF. The chain links TRBV25-1 to TRBJ1-4; D is unclear. Trimming removed 2 bases at V and 3 bases at J, with 13 bases between. Germline CDR1 MGHDK, CDR2 SYGVNS. The CDR3 has 16 amino acids.

V is TRBV19 and J is TRBJ1-5; 9 positions agree with TRBD1. This CDR3 contains 18 residues. V trimming: 3 bases; J trimming: 1 base; junction bases outside the gene matches: 10. Germline values: CDR1 LNHDA, CDR2 SQIVND (reference sequence). CDR3 residues: CASSMGDRARWSNQPQHF. CDR3 nucleotides: TGTGCCAGTAGTATGGGGGACAGGGCCCGGTGGAGCAATCAGCCCCAGCATTTT. Full variable domain (rest looked up from reference TRBV19 and TRBJ1-5): DGGITQSPKYLFRKEGQNVTLSCEQNLNHDAMYWYRQDPGQGLRLIYYSQIVNDFQKGDIAEGYSVSREKKESFPLTVTSAQKNPTAFYLCASSMGDRARWSNQPQHFGDGTRLSIL.